These T cell receptor beta chains were read from a single sample in a study of shared clonotypes between healthy human individuals. Measured with immunoSEQ multiplex PCR; TCRdb has only the in-frame clones, and not every one. Here the sample spans about 700,000 clones, about 74% being singletons. The specimen was memory CD4+ T cells sorted from blood. The receptors derive from a young woman in good health. Each CDR3 is given with its conserved first and last residue. A D gene is named only where the DNA matches it firmly. A row's size may be missing; if present it is once, few, many or a size class.

V gene	D gene	clone size	J gene	CDR3 DNA	CDR3 protein
TRBV6-5	.	few	TRBJ2-3	TGTGCCAGCAGTTACTTAGGCGAGGCAGATACGCAGTATTTT	CASSYLGEADTQYF
TRBV28	.	.	TRBJ1-2	TGTGCCAGCAGCCTTGTTTGGGGGATTAACTATGGCTACACCTTC	CASSLVWGINYGYTF
TRBV6-1	.	.	TRBJ1-2	TGTGCCAGCAGGGACCCCTTGTATGGCTACACCTTC	CASRDPLYGYTF
TRBV6-1	TRBD1	few	TRBJ1-1	TGTGCCACCAATCCATTGGACAGGGGCGAAGGAGCTTTCTTT	CATNPLDRGEGAFF
TRBV5-1	.	.	TRBJ2-1	TGCGCCAGCAGCTCCTCGAGCGGTGCCTACAATGAGCAGTTCTTC	CASSSSSGAYNEQFF
TRBV19	.	.	TRBJ2-6	TGTGCCAGTAGTGCCTCCTTAGGGGCCAACGTCCTGACTTTC	CASSASLGANVLTF
TRBV5-4	.	once	TRBJ1-1	TGTGCCAGCACCCCGTTTGGGGTAATGAACACTGAAGCTTTCTTT	CASTPFGVMNTEAFF
TRBV6-5	.	.	TRBJ1-1	TGTGCCAGCAATCGAGGGCAAGACACTGAAGCTTTCTTT	CASNRGQDTEAFF
TRBV5-1	.	.	TRBJ1-1	TGCGCCAGCAGCTGGACGGCTAACACTGAAGCTTTCTTT	CASSWTANTEAFF
TRBV7-3	.	few	TRBJ2-1	TGTGCCAGCAGTTCCCGGGCCCTGGAGGTCAATGAGCAGTTCTTC	CASSSRALEVNEQFF
TRBV19	.	.	TRBJ1-3	TGTGCCAGTAGTATTCGCGCGAACGCCGGCTCTGGAAACACCATATATTTT	CASSIRANAGSGNTIYF
TRBV4-2	TRBD1	.	TRBJ2-1	TGTGCCAGCAGCCAAGACGACAGGGGTCTCAATGAGCAGTTCTTC	CASSQDDRGLNEQFF
TRBV28	TRBD1	.	TRBJ1-5	TGTGCCAGCAGTTTCTGGGCAGGGGGAGTCAATCAGCCCCAGCATTTT	CASSFWAGGVNQPQHF
TRBV27	TRBD2	.	TRBJ2-1	TGTGCCAGCAGTTTAGCGGGAGAGAGGAATGAGCAGTTCTTC	CASSLAGERNEQFF
TRBV5-1	TRBD2	.	TRBJ2-2	TGCGCCAGCAGCCCGAGCGGGACCCCGAACACCGGGGAGCTGTTTTTT	CASSPSGTPNTGELFF
TRBV2	TRBD2	.	TRBJ2-3	TGTGCCAGCAGTTGGGGACTAGCGGGAGGCGCACTTAGGGCAGATACGCAGTATTTT	CASSWGLAGGALRADTQYF
TRBV28	.	.	TRBJ2-1	TGTGCCAGCAGTTCAGACCCTCGGGGAAAGAGATACAATGAGCAGTTCTTC	CASSSDPRGKRYNEQFF
TRBV4-2	TRBD2	.	TRBJ2-1	TGTGCCAGCAGCCAAGACATCGGGACTAGCAGACTCAATGAGCAGTTCTTC	CASSQDIGTSRLNEQFF
TRBV27	TRBD2	.	TRBJ2-3	TGTGCCAGCAGTTTATTCAGCGGGAGGGCCGCGACAGATACGCAGTATTTT	CASSLFSGRAATDTQYF
TRBV30	.	.	TRBJ1-5	TGTGCCTGGAGCCAGGCCGGGGGGACGGATCAGCCCCAGCATTTT	CAWSQAGGTDQPQHF
TRBV30	.	.	TRBJ2-5	TGTGCCTGGGACCAGGGACACCCAGGGAAAGAGACCCAGTACTTC	CAWDQGHPGKETQYF
TRBV7-2	.	.	TRBJ1-5	TGTGCCAGCAGCACTCAGCAGCTGGGACCCCAGCATTTT	CASSTQQLGPQHF
TRBV30	.	.	TRBJ2-6	TGTGCCTCCCAGGGGCCTGGCGGGGCCAACGTCCTGACTTTC	CASQGPGGANVLTF
TRBV7-9	TRBD1	.	TRBJ2-3	TGTGCCAGCAGCTGGGGACAGCCGACTAGCACAGATACGCAGTATTTT	CASSWGQPTSTDTQYF
TRBV6-1	TRBD1	many	TRBJ1-1	TGTGCCAGCAGTGCGAGGGACAGCTCGGATTACACTGAAGCTTTCTTT	CASSARDSSDYTEAFF
TRBV20-1	.	.	TRBJ2-5	TGCAGTGCTACGCAAGAGACCCAGTACTTC	CSATQETQYF
TRBV2	.	.	TRBJ2-7	TGTGCCAGCATGGGTCTTACAGCCTCCTACGAGCAGTACTTC	CASMGLTASYEQYF
TRBV20-1	.	few	TRBJ2-1	TGCAGTGCTAAAGCATACAATGAGCAGTTCTTC	CSAKAYNEQFF
TRBV27	TRBD1	.	TRBJ2-7	TGTGCCAGCAGTAAACAGGGGGCGCACCACGAGCAGTACTTC	CASSKQGAHHEQYF
TRBV7-2	.	.	TRBJ1-3	TGTGCCAGCAGCTCCGGGCCCTCTGGAAACACCATATATTTT	CASSSGPSGNTIYF
TRBV6-1	.	.	TRBJ1-5	TGTGCCAGCAGGGATAATCAGCCCCAGCATTTT	CASRDNQPQHF
TRBV6-6	TRBD2	.	TRBJ2-1	TGTGCCAGCAGTTACCCTAGCGGGAGCTTTGACAATGAGCAGTTCTTC	CASSYPSGSFDNEQFF
TRBV28	TRBD1	once	TRBJ1-2	TGTGCCAGCTTGGGACAGCTTAACTATGGCTACACCTTC	CASLGQLNYGYTF
TRBV18	.	.	TRBJ2-7	TGTGCCAGCTCACGGGACCGCTCAATCTCCTACGAGCAGTACTTC	CASSRDRSISYEQYF
TRBV5-1	.	.	TRBJ1-1	TGCGCCAGCAGTCCGCGGGGGGGCCGCCAGGACACTGAAGCTTTCTTT	CASSPRGGRQDTEAFF
TRBV2	TRBD2	.	TRBJ2-1	TGTGCCAGCAGTGAACTAGCGGGAGACAATGAGCAGTTCTTC	CASSELAGDNEQFF
TRBV28	TRBD1	few	TRBJ1-1	TGTGCCAGCAGTCTGCCGGGACAGGGAGTAAACACTGAAGCTTTCTTT	CASSLPGQGVNTEAFF
TRBV5-6	TRBD2	once	TRBJ2-3	TGTGCCAGCAGCCCCCGGGGTAGCGGGAGAAGTTCGCAGTATTTT	CASSPRGSGRSSQYF
TRBV18	TRBD1	.	TRBJ1-4	TGTGCCAGCTCACCACAGGACAGGGGAACTAATGAAAAACTGTTTTTT	CASSPQDRGTNEKLFF
TRBV29-1	.	.	TRBJ1-4	TGCAGCGTTGTAGGAAAGTCTAATGAAAAACTGTTTTTT	CSVVGKSNEKLFF
TRBV7-9	.	.	TRBJ2-5	TGTGCCAGCAGCTTAGAGTGGGGGGATCAAGAGACCCAGTACTTC	CASSLEWGDQETQYF
TRBV2	.	.	TRBJ2-1	TGTGCCAGCAGTCCTCGAAGTGAGCAGTTCTTC	CASSPRSEQFF
TRBV11-2	.	few	TRBJ2-1	TGTGCCAGCAGCTTGGGACTGAACAATGAGCAGTTCTTC	CASSLGLNNEQFF
TRBV5-1	.	.	TRBJ1-2	TGCGCCAGCAGCTTGGCACAGGGAACTAACTATGGCTACACCTTC	CASSLAQGTNYGYTF
TRBV6-6	TRBD1	.	TRBJ2-7	TGTGCCAGCAGTTTACCAGGGGGTCACGAGCAGTACTTC	CASSLPGGHEQYF
TRBV6-1	.	few	TRBJ2-3	TGTGCCAGCAGTGGTTGGCCCCACCTTAGCACAGATACGCAGTATTTT	CASSGWPHLSTDTQYF
TRBV5-1	.	.	TRBJ1-4	TGCGCCAGCAGCTTCGCGACGGGGAATGAAAAACTGTTTTTT	CASSFATGNEKLFF
TRBV7-9	.	.	TRBJ2-3	TGTGCCAGCAGCTTCGCCGCTTCAGATACGCAGTATTTT	CASSFAASDTQYF
TRBV28	TRBD2	.	TRBJ2-7	TGTGCCAGCAGGGACCTTAGCGGGCCCTCCTACGAGCAGTACTTC	CASRDLSGPSYEQYF
TRBV19	.	.	TRBJ2-6	TGTGCCAGTAGGAGGACAGTTTCTTCTGGGGCCAACGTCCTGACTTTC	CASRRTVSSGANVLTF
TRBV4-1	.	.	TRBJ1-1	TGCGCCAGCAGCCAAGACGGGGGAGCTGAAGCTTTCTTT	CASSQDGGAEAFF
TRBV10-1	.	.	TRBJ2-5	TGCGCCAGCAGTGACGGACAGCTACAAGAGACCCAGTACTTC	CASSDGQLQETQYF
TRBV7-2	.	.	TRBJ1-3	TGTGCCAGCAGCTTTAGCGTCAATGGAAACACCATATATTTT	CASSFSVNGNTIYF
TRBV4-1	.	.	TRBJ1-5	TGCGCCAGCAGCCAACAGGATAGCAATCAGCCCCAGCATTTT	CASSQQDSNQPQHF
TRBV25-1	.	.	TRBJ1-1	TGTGCCAGCAGTGAAGCGGGGACTGAAGCTTTCTTT	CASSEAGTEAFF
TRBV21-1	.	.	TRBJ2-3	TGTGCCAGCAGCAAAGAGGAAGGTGGAGGGCCAGATACGCAGTATTTT	CASSKEEGGGPDTQYF
TRBV10-3	.	.	TRBJ2-3	TGTGCCATCAGCGAAAAACTAGGCACAGATACGCAGTATTTT	CAISEKLGTDTQYF
TRBV2	.	.	TRBJ1-4	TGTGCCAGCAGGAAGGACAGCTACAATGAAAAACTGTTTTTT	CASRKDSYNEKLFF
TRBV7-8	.	.	TRBJ1-4	TGTGCCAGCAGCTTATCTAACCCCGCCGGAAGAGCAACTAATGAAAAACTGTTTTTT	CASSLSNPAGRATNEKLFF